This T cell receptor (beta chain) was obtained from a study of blood T cell repertoires in COVID-19. Study information: Specimens from acute and convalescent COVID-19 originated in the United States, Italy and Spain. PBMCs, B-cell-depleted T cells, or T cells provided the cDNA or gDNA that made up the material.

Authors' methods: Estimated nucleated cell counts came from reference gene primer amplification. Produced via immunoSEQ multiplex PCR; TCRdb's table is partial and in-frame only. The V and J calls and clone size are taken from that table; D and trimming were inferred from the DNA. Of about 300,000 clones listed, 70% to 90% were seen once; the top ten hold under 8%. The specimen sequenced was peripheral blood. This sequence was found in a man between 18 and 35 years old who had recovered from COVID-19.

Written as DNA, the CDR3 is TGTGCCAGCAAGTACGGCGGGAGCTCCTACAATGAGCAGTTCTTC. Its translation: CASKYGGSSYNEQFF. The chain has TRBV2 and TRBJ2-1; 7 positions agree with TRBD2. The CDR3 runs to 15 residues. The junction had 6 bases not matched to a gene; V was cut back by 7 bases and J by 0 bases. Per germline, CDR1 SNHLY and CDR2 FYNNEI.